The 21 T cell receptor beta chains reported below all come from one sample, sequenced in a study of Tregs in tolerant kidney transplant recipients. Method: immunoSEQ multiplex PCR; TCRdb's copy keeps in-frame clones and lacks some. The sample table sets out tens of thousands of clones. The input for sequencing was CD4+ T cells from blood, taken before the transplant. The receptors derive from a human donor who received a combined kidney and bone marrow transplant.

The CDR3 sequence: CAWGGSSNYGYTF. CDR3 bases read: TGTGCCTGGGGGGGCAGTTCTAACTATGGC. V is TRBV30 and J is TRBJ1-2, with TRBD1 as a possible D gene (6 bases). The read ends 3 residues shy of where the CDR3 ends; the end is completed using the germline J gene. CDR3 length: 13 residues. Trimming removed 5 bases at V and 0 bases at J, with 10 bases between. Germline V gene lookup returns CDR1 GTSNPN and CDR2 SVGIG (reference sequence).

A word on this clone: The read ends 3 residues before the CDR3 terminus; that terminus is restored from the germline J gene. The genes are TRBV19 and TRBJ1-1; TRBD1 matches at 8 bases. The V gene end was trimmed by 6 bases and the J gene end by 5 bases; junction bases not matched to a gene: 8. CDR1 and CDR2 (germline): LNHDA, SQIVND (reference sequence). The CDR3 consists of 14 residues. Incomplete CDR3 DNA: TGTGCCAGTAGCGGACAGGGTTGGCAAACTGAA. Amino acid sequence: CASSGQGWQTE. The complete CDR3 protein is CASSGQGWQTEAFF.

As regards this clone: The read comes to an end 3 residues before the CDR3 does, leaving the germline J gene to fill in the end. The chain recombines TRBV14 with TRBJ2-1; TRBD1 is a possible D gene (5 bases). Trimming shortened V by 6 bases and J by 6 bases, and 12 bases separated the two germline ends. Germline CDR1 is SGHDN and CDR2 is FVKESK. The CDR3 runs 13 residues. Incomplete CDR3 DNA: TGTGCCAGCAGTGGACAAATTTTCAATGAG. It translates to CASSGQIFNE. The full CDR3 sequence reads CASSGQIFNEQFF.

About this clone itself: The read ends 3 residues before the CDR3 terminus; that terminus is restored from the germline J gene. This chain uses TRBV2 with TRBJ1-2, with 7 bases lining up with TRBD1. Looked up from germline, CDR1 is SNHLY and CDR2 is FYNNEI. The ends lost 4 bases at V and 1 base at J; junction bases unmatched: 3. CDR3 length equals 14 residues. The CDR3: CASSGQGSNYGYTF. The DNA read from the CDR3 is TGTGCCAGCAGTGGACAGGGAAGTAACTATGGC. The entire variable domain, with the rest obtained from reference TRBV2 and TRBJ1-2, is as follows: EPEVTQTPSHQVTQMGQEVILRCVPISNHLYFYWYRQILGQKVEFLVSFYNNEISEKSEIFDDQFSVERPDGSNFTLKIRSTKLEDSAMYFCASSGQGSNYGYTFGSGTRLTVV.

Comment on this clone: The CDR3 is cut off 3 residues early in the read; its end comes from the germline J gene. The V call is TRBV30, the J call TRBJ2-3; D possibly corresponds to TRBD1 (5 bases). Germline V gene data show CDR1 as GTSNPN and CDR2 as SVGIG (reference sequence). Trimming took 2 bases from V and 2 from J, leaving 8 bases between them. CDR3 size: 13 residues. The CDR3 reads CAWSQGITDTQYF. The sequenced CDR3 bases are TGTGCCTGGAGTCAGGGAATCACAGATACG.

About this clone: The CDR3 is cut off 3 residues early in the read; its end comes from the germline J gene. The rearrangement links TRBV19 to TRBJ2-4, with D perhaps TRBD2 (6 bases). Looked up from germline, CDR1 is LNHDA and CDR2 is SQIVND (reference sequence). With 5 bases removed from V and 3 bases from J, the gap between germline ends came to 14 bases. CDR3 length: 15 amino acids. CDR3 region: CASSPQEGGKNIQYF. The sequenced part of the CDR3 DNA is TGTGCCAGTAGTCCACAGGAGGGTGGCAAAAACATT.

The part of the CDR3 DNA that was read is TGTGCCAGCCTAGACAGGGGCGACACCGGGGAG. The encoded protein is CASLDRGDTGE. The complete CDR3 reads CASLDRGDTGELFF. The V gene is TRBV19, the J gene TRBJ2-2; 8 bases agree with TRBD1. The read halts 3 residues ahead of the CDR3 end, with the missing end drawn from the germline J gene. This CDR3 has 14 amino acids. CDR1 is LNHDA, CDR2 SQIVND, per germline (reference sequence). V gave up 9 bases and J gave up 3 bases; unmatched junction bases: 6.

Details on this clone: Sequencing ends 3 residues short of the CDR3 end; the germline J gene provides the rest. The chain recombines TRBV6-1 with TRBJ2-3; 10 nucleotides align to TRBD2. Trimming removed 4 bases from V and 2 bases from J; junction bases left unmatched: 6. Germline V gives CDR1 MNHNS, CDR2 SASEGT. The CDR3 runs 16 residues. CDR3 DNA (partial): TGTGCCAGCAGTGGAAATAGCGGGGGGTACACAGATACG. Residues: CASSGNSGGYTDT. The full CDR3 is CASSGNSGGYTDTQYF.

In the case of this clone: The CDR3 end falls 3 residues outside the read, so it is completed with the germline J gene. This chain connects TRBV6-4 to TRBJ1-3; D might be TRBD1 (5 bases). Germline loops: CDR1 MRHNA, CDR2 SNTAGT. The CDR3 extends over 14 amino acids. The V gene lost 7 bases and the J gene lost 0 bases, with 10 bases spanning the gap. Incomplete CDR3 DNA: TGTGCCAGCATCAAGACAGACTCTGGAAACACC. It yields the protein CASIKTDSGNT. The whole CDR3 reads CASIKTDSGNTIYF.

CDR3: CASSEGTGYGYTF. The sequenced CDR3 bases are TGTGCCAGCAGTGAGGGGACAGGGTATGGC. This chain links TRBV2 with TRBJ1-2; 9 bases align to TRBD1. The CDR3 end is not reached by the read, which stops 3 residues before it; the germline J gene fills it in. CDR1 is SNHLY and CDR2 is FYNNEI in the germline V gene. The CDR3 consists of 13 residues. V dropped 3 bases and J dropped 5; count of bases not matched to a gene: 1.

As regards this clone: The read ends 3 residues before the CDR3 terminus; that terminus is restored from the germline J gene. This sequence joins TRBV5-1 and TRBJ1-2, with 7 bases aligning to TRBD1. CDR3 length equals 13 residues. Losses at the gene ends were 4 bases for V and 7 bases for J; bases not matched to a gene: 7. Looked up from germline, CDR1 is SGHRS and CDR2 is YFSETQ. CDR3 protein: CASSGTVSFGYTF. The part of the CDR3 DNA that was read is TGCGCCAGCAGCGGGACAGTTTCTTTTGGC.

Points on this clone: The read comes to an end 3 residues before the CDR3 does, leaving the germline J gene to fill in the end. The chain has TRBV7-2 and TRBJ2-5; tentative D call: TRBD2 (5 bases). The CDR3 extends over 14 amino acids. CDR1 SGHTA and CDR2 FQGNSA come from the germline V gene. V lost 1 base to trimming and J lost 4 bases, with 10 bases between them. This CDR3 is CASSLDPGRETQYF. CDR3 bases read: TGTGCCAGCAGCTTAGACCCGGGGAGAGAGACC.

A note on this clone: The read stops 3 residues short of the end of the CDR3; the missing end is completed from the germline J gene. The chain joins TRBV2 to TRBJ1-1; no definite D call. V was shortened by 0 bases and J by 4 bases, with 9 bases between the two germline ends. The CDR3 loop spans 14 amino acids. Germline CDR1 is SNHLY and CDR2 is FYNNEI. The CDR3: CASSEAEIGTEAFF. CDR3 DNA, as far as it was read: TGTGCCAGCAGTGAAGCCGAAATCGGCACTGAA.

About this clone: The read terminates 3 residues ahead of where the CDR3 ends, so the germline J gene completes it. The chain has TRBV5-1 and TRBJ2-2, with D maybe TRBD1 (6 bases). V lost 5 bases and J 3 bases, leaving 17 bases between the germline ends. CDR1 is SGHRS, CDR2 YFSETQ, per germline. The CDR3 totals 16 residues. This chain's CDR3 is CASSLLDSKDTGELFF. The CDR3 bases that were read are TGCGCCAGCAGTTTACTGGACAGCAAGGACACCGGGGAG.

As concerns this clone: The read gets to within 3 residues of the CDR3 end, and the germline J gene fills in the rest. The chain couples TRBV20-1 to TRBJ1-5; D is ambiguous. Germline V gives CDR1 DFQATT, CDR2 SNEGSKA (reference sequence). This CDR3 has 14 residues. Trimming removed 1 base at V and 4 bases at J, with 11 bases between. The part of the CDR3 DNA that was read is TGCAGTGCTAGAGGTATTCGGGGAAATCAGCCC. Its translation: CSARGIRGNQP. The entire CDR3 protein is CSARGIRGNQPQHF.

In regard to this clone: Read sequence stops 3 residues before the CDR3 end, and the germline J gene provides the missing end. This sequence joins TRBV7-2 and TRBJ2-2; D remains ambiguous. Per the germline V gene, CDR1 is SGHTA and CDR2 is FQGNSA. The CDR3 length is 14 residues. Between the trimmed V and J ends, which lost 5 bases and 1 base, there was a span of 8 bases. The CDR3 here is CASSPQRNTGELFF. The CDR3 DNA, read in part, is TGTGCCAGCAGCCCGCAGCGGAACACCGGGGAG.

As concerns this clone: The sequenced fragment ends 3 residues before the CDR3 boundary, so the rest is inferred from the germline J gene. The rearrangement joins TRBV5-1 to TRBJ2-2; 8 bases are shared with TRBD1. The junction had 2 bases not matched to a gene; V was cut back by 0 bases and J by 4 bases. The length of the CDR3 is 15 residues. CDR1 is SGHRS, CDR2 YFSETQ, per germline. CDR3 bases read: TGCGCCAGCAGCTTGGCAGGGGGCTTCACCGGGGAG. Amino acid sequence: CASSLAGGFTGE. The complete CDR3 protein is CASSLAGGFTGELFF.

Comments on this clone: The read falls 3 residues short of the CDR3 end, and the missing part is taken from the germline J gene. This chain joins TRBV5-6 and TRBJ2-7, with D tentatively TRBD2 (6 bases). Germline V gene data show CDR1 as SGHDT and CDR2 as YYEEEE. The CDR3 is 15 residues long. V shed 5 bases and J shed 4 bases, with 19 bases lying between them. The DNA read from the CDR3 is TGTGCCAGCAGTCCCCACCAGGGAGGTACTTACGAG. It specifies CASSPHQGGTYE. The entire CDR3 sequence reads CASSPHQGGTYEQYF.

About this clone itself: The read falls 3 residues short of the CDR3 end, and the missing part is taken from the germline J gene. This rearrangement joins TRBV20-1 to TRBJ2-5, with 7 bases identical to TRBD2. Germline assignment: CDR1 DFQATT and CDR2 SNEGSKA (reference sequence). Trimming removed 1 base from V and 2 bases from J; junction bases left unmatched: 7. This CDR3 has 15 amino acids. The CDR3 is CSARGLAWGQETQYF. CDR3 DNA (partial): TGCAGTGCTAGAGGACTAGCATGGGGGCAAGAGACC.

Concerning this clone: The read ends 3 residues early relative to the CDR3; the germline J gene fills the gap. This chain links TRBV29-1 with TRBJ1-2; no clear D gene. Germline values: CDR1 SQVTM, CDR2 ANQGSEA. This CDR3 region has 12 residues. The sequenced part of the CDR3 DNA is TGCAGCGTTGTGGTATCGGAGGGCGGC. Amino acid sequence: CSVVVSEGG. The full CDR3 sequence reads CSVVVSEGGYTF.

Turning to this clone: The CDR3 is cut off 3 residues early in the read; its end comes from the germline J gene. The chain is built from TRBV19 and TRBJ1-6; 7 bases are a match to TRBD1. V shed 5 bases, J shed 7 bases, and the junction held 8 bases outside the gene matches. The CDR3 covers 15 residues. Germline assignment: CDR1 LNHDA and CDR2 SQIVND (reference sequence). This chain's CDR3 is CASSPTGLGNSPLHF. The DNA read from the CDR3 is TGTGCCAGTAGTCCGACAGGGTTGGGGAATTCACCC.